The 16 T cell receptor beta chains listed next were all sequenced from one sample in a study of blood T cell repertoires in COVID-19. Libraries were prepared by immunoSEQ multiplex PCR; TCRdb keeps only in-frame clonotypes and omits some of them. The top ten clones hold roughly 1.9% of a sample with 250,000 or so clones, around 86% of them seen once. What was sequenced was PBMCs or T cells enriched from blood (not recorded which). The receptors shown here come from a woman aged 50 to 65 who had recovered from COVID-19.

This clone was detected only a few times. The chain is built from TRBV7-2 and TRBJ1-2; D gene uncertain. Germline-derived CDR1 and CDR2 are SGHTA and FQGNSA. Trimming stripped 7 bases from V and 4 bases from J, with 16 bases between. CDR3 length: 14 residues. The CDR3 DNA reads as TGTGCCAGCATACTTTCTACCCCGCCCTATGGCTACACCTTC. Translation gives CASILSTPPYGYTF.

The V call is TRBV5-1, the J call TRBJ1-1; D gene unclear. Trimming removed 0 bases at V and 3 bases at J, with 9 bases between. Germline V gene sequence: CDR1 SGHRS, CDR2 YFSETQ. The CDR3 has 14 residues. CDR3 nucleotide sequence: TGCGCCAGCAGCTTGGACTACGGGGACACTGAAGCTTTCTTT. Protein sequence: CASSLDYGDTEAFF.

V and J are TRBV6-5 and TRBJ2-2; 8 nucleotides line up with TRBD1. Trimming cost V 6 bases and J 4 bases; bases outside gene matches: 7. Germline V lookup: CDR1 MNHEY, CDR2 SVGAGI. This CDR3 region has 15 residues. The CDR3 nucleotides are TGTGCCAGCAGCCGCCGGACAGGGCCCACCGGGGAGCTGTTTTTT. This codes for CASSRRTGPTGELFF.

V usage is TRBV4-3 and J usage is TRBJ2-7; tentative D call: TRBD2 (5 bases). Germline V gives CDR1 LGHNA, CDR2 YSLEER. Trimming removed 4 bases at V and 3 bases at J, with 13 bases between. The CDR3 length is 14 residues. DNA of the CDR3: TGCGCCAGCAGCCCGGGGTACCGAGACTACGAGCAGTACTTC. Translated, it gives CASSPGYRDYEQYF.

This clone showed up just a few times. V gene TRBV3-1 (or the pseudogene TRBV3-2) combines with J gene TRBJ2-7; 9 positions agree with TRBD1. The CDR3 runs to 15 residues. Germline loops: CDR1 LGHDT, CDR2 YNNKEL (reference sequence). The V gene end was trimmed by 4 bases and the J gene end by 0 bases; junction bases not matched to a gene: 4. DNA for the CDR3: TGTGCCAGCAGCCTACCGGGACAGGGCTCCTACGAGCAGTACTTC. Translated: CASSLPGQGSYEQYF.

This clone was detected only once. The J gene is TRBJ2-7, the V gene TRBV29-1; TRBD1 matches at 9 bases. V shed 7 bases, J shed 1 base, and the junction held 2 bases outside the gene matches. The CDR3 runs 12 residues. Germline values: CDR1 SQVTM, CDR2 ANQGSEA. This CDR3 reads CSGTGESYEQYF. CDR3 DNA sequence: TGCAGCGGGACAGGGGAATCCTACGAGCAGTACTTC.

The chain couples TRBV5-4 to TRBJ2-7; 7 bases agree with TRBD1. This CDR3 spans 16 amino acids. J was trimmed by 1 base and V by 0 bases; bases with no gene match: 7. From germline, CDR1 is SGHNT and CDR2 YYREEE (reference sequence). CDR3 coding DNA: TGTGCCAGCAGCTTGGGGGGACAGCCGCTATCCTACGAGCAGTACTTC. Its protein is CASSLGGQPLSYEQYF.

This rearrangement joins TRBV2 to TRBJ1-5, with 8 bases lining up with TRBD1. The trim removed 5 bases at V and 2 bases at J, leaving 2 bases unmatched. Germline CDR1 is SNHLY and CDR2 is FYNNEI. This CDR3 is built from 14 residues. CDR3 nucleotide sequence: TGTGCCAGCAGTAAACAGGGGGGCAATCAGCCCCAGCATTTT. Translating gives CASSKQGGNQPQHF.

The CDR3 DNA reads TGTGCCAGCAGAGACAAAGAGCTAAACTATGGCTACACCTTC. Its translation: CASRDKELNYGYTF. The rearrangement links TRBV5-6 to TRBJ1-2; D remains unclear. The V gene lost 5 bases and the J gene lost 2 bases, with 13 bases spanning the gap. The CDR3 length is 14 residues. Per the germline V gene, CDR1 is SGHDT and CDR2 is YYEEEE.

The rearrangement joins TRBV30 to TRBJ2-6; TRBD2 matches at 7 bases. V dropped 0 bases and J dropped 4; count of bases not matched to a gene: 12. Germline assignment: CDR1 GTSNPN and CDR2 SVGIG (reference sequence). The CDR3 totals 18 residues. The CDR3 protein is CAWSVGVLASAGANVLTF. The DNA of the CDR3 is TGTGCCTGGAGTGTGGGGGTACTAGCGTCCGCAGGGGCCAACGTCCTGACTTTC. The whole variable domain, remainder taken from reference TRBV30 and TRBJ2-6, is SQTIHQWPATLVQPVGSPLSLECTVEGTSNPNLYWYRQAAGRGLQLLFYSVGIGQISSEVPQNLSASRPQDRQFILSSKKLLLSDSGFYLCAWSVGVLASAGANVLTFGAGSRLTVL.

The rearrangement joins TRBV5-1 to TRBJ1-1, with TRBD1 matching 7 bases. Trimming took 3 bases from V and 3 from J; bases not matched to a gene: 5. CDR3 size: 14 residues. Germline V gene data show CDR1 as SGHRS and CDR2 as YFSETQ. The CDR3: CASSSRGWDTEAFF. For the CDR3, the DNA is TGCGCCAGCAGCTCCAGGGGGTGGGACACTGAAGCTTTCTTT.

V gene TRBV30 combines with J gene TRBJ1-1; perhaps TRBD1 as D (6 bases). The CDR3 spans 15 residues. V dropped 4 bases and J dropped 1 base, with 16 bases sitting between them. CDR1 and CDR2 from the germline V gene are GTSNPN and SVGIG (reference sequence). This CDR3 is CAWTETGFPNTEAFF. Here the CDR3 DNA reads TGTGCCTGGACTGAAACAGGGTTTCCGAACACTGAAGCTTTCTTT.

This chain uses TRBV6-6 with TRBJ1-5, with TRBD1 matching over 9 bases. The CDR3 spans 14 residues. Per the germline V gene, CDR1 is MNHNY and CDR2 is SVGAGI (reference sequence). V shed 6 bases, J shed 6 bases, and the junction held 6 bases outside the gene matches. CDR3 coding DNA: TGTGCCAGCAGCGCCGGGACAGGGATTCAGCCCCAGCATTTT. It encodes CASSAGTGIQPQHF.

CDR3 protein: CASSPGQGVVSYNSPLHF. The CDR3 coding sequence is TGTGCCAGCAGCCCAGGTCAGGGGGTTGTCTCCTATAATTCACCCCTCCACTTT. The chain uses TRBV5-8 and TRBJ1-6; TRBD1 aligns across 7 bases. The CDR3 has 18 residues. The V and J ends lost 4 bases and 0 bases, in that order; junction bases with no gene match: 10. Per the germline V gene, CDR1 is SGHTS and CDR2 is YDEGEE.

The count of this clone is one. This sequence joins TRBV5-1 and TRBJ1-5, with 8 bases identical to TRBD1. This CDR3 contains 15 residues. Germline trimming cut 0 bases from V and 7 bases from J; bases unmatched to any gene: 6. From germline, CDR1 is SGHRS and CDR2 YFSETQ. The CDR3 nucleotides read TGCGCCAGCAGCTTGGCTACAGGGGGAGGGCAGCCCCAGCATTTT. It specifies CASSLATGGGQPQHF.

V gene TRBV7-9 combines with J gene TRBJ1-2; 8 nucleotides match TRBD1. CDR3 size: 14 residues. Germline CDR1 and CDR2: SEHNR and FQNEAQ (reference sequence). J was trimmed by 2 bases and V by 4 bases; bases with no gene match: 3. The CDR3 DNA follows: TGTGCCAGCAGCTCGGACAGGGAAAACTATGGCTACACCTTC. Amino acids: CASSSDRENYGYTF. The whole variable domain, remainder taken from reference TRBV7-9 and TRBJ1-2, is DTGVSQNPRHKITKRGQNVTFRCDPISEHNRLYWYRQTLGQGPEFLTYFQNEAQLEKSRLLSDRFSAERPKGSFSTLEIQRTEQGDSAMYLCASSSDRENYGYTFGSGTRLTVV.